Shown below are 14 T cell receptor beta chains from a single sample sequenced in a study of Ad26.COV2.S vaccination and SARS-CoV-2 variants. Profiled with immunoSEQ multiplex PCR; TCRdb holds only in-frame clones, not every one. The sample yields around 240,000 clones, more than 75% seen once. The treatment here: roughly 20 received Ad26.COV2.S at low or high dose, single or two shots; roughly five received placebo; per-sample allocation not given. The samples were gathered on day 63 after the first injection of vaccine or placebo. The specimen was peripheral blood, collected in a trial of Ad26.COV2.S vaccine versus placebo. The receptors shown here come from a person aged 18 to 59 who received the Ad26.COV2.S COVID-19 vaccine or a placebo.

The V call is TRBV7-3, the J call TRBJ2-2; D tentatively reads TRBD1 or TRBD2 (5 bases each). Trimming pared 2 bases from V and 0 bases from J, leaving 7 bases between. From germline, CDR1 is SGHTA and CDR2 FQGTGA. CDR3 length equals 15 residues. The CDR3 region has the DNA TGTGCCAGCAGCTTAGGGACCACGAACACCGGGGAGCTGTTTTTT. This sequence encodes CASSLGTTNTGELFF.

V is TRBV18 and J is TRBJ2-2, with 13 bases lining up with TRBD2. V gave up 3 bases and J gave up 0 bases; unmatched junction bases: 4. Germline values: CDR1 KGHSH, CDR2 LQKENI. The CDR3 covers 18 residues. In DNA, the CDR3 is TGTGCCAGCTCACCCCGGACTAGCGGGGGCTCGAACACCGGGGAGCTGTTTTTT. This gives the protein CASSPRTSGGSNTGELFF.

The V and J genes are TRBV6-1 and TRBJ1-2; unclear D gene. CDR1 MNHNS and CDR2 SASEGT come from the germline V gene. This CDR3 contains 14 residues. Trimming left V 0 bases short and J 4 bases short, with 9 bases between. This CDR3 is CASSEAARLYGYTF. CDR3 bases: TGTGCCAGCAGTGAAGCGGCCCGGCTCTATGGCTACACCTTC.

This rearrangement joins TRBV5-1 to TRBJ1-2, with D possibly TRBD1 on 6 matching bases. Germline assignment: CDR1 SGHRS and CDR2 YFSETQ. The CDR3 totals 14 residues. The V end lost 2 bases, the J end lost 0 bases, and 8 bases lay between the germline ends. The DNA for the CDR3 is TGCGCCAGCAGCTTCCGGGACACTAACTATGGCTACACCTTC. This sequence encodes CASSFRDTNYGYTF.

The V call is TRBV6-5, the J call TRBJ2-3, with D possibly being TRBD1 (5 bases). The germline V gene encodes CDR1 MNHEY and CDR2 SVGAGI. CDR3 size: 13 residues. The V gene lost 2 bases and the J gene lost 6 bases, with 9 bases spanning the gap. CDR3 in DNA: TGTGCCAGCAGTTACGGGGCCCCGGATACGCAGTATTTT. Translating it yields CASSYGAPDTQYF.

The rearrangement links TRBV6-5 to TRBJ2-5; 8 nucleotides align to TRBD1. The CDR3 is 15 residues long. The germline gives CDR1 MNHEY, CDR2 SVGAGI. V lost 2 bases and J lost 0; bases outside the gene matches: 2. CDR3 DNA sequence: TGTGCCAGCAGTTACGACAGGGGATACCAAGAGACCCAGTACTTC. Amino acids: CASSYDRGYQETQYF.

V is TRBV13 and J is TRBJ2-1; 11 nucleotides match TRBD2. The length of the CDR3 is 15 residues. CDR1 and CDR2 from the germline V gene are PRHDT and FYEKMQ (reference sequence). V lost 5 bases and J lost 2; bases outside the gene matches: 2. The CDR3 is CASSQTSGAYNEQFF. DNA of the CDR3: TGTGCCAGCAGCCAGACTAGCGGGGCCTACAATGAGCAGTTCTTC.

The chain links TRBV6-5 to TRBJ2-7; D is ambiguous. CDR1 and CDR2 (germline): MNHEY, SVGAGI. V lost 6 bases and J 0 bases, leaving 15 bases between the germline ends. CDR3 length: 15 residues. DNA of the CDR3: TGTGCCAGCAGACTCGAAGGCCTGAGCTCCTACGAGCAGTACTTC. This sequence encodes CASRLEGLSSYEQYF.

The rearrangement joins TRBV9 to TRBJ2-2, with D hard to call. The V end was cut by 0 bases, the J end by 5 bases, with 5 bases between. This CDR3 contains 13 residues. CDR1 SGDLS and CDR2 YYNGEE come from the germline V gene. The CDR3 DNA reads TGTGCCAGCAGCGTAGAGCTTACCGGGGAGCTGTTTTTT. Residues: CASSVELTGELFF.

The CDR3 loop is CASIKDRGRSNEQFF. The CDR3 bases are TGTGCCAGCATTAAAGACAGGGGAAGATCCAATGAGCAGTTCTTC. V and J are TRBV2 and TRBJ2-1; TRBD1 matches at 8 bases. The CDR3 extends over 15 amino acids. The ends lost 7 bases at V and 6 bases at J; junction bases unmatched: 11. Germline V lookup: CDR1 SNHLY, CDR2 FYNNEI.

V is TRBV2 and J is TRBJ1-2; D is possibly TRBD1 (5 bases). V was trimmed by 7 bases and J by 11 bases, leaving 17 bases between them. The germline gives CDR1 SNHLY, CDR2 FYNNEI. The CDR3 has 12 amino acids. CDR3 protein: CASMDLAGPYTF. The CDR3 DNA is TGTGCCAGCATGGACCTGGCGGGGCCGTACACCTTC. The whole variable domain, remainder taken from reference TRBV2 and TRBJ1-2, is EPEVTQTPSHQVTQMGQEVILRCVPISNHLYFYWYRQILGQKVEFLVSFYNNEISEKSEIFDDQFSVERPDGSNFTLKIRSTKLEDSAMYFCASMDLAGPYTFGSGTRLTVV.

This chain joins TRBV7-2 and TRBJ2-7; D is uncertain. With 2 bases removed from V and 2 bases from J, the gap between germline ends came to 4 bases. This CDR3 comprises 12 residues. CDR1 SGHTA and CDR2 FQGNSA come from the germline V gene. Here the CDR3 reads CASSLHPYEQYF. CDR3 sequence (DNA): TGTGCCAGCAGCTTACACCCCTACGAGCAGTACTTC. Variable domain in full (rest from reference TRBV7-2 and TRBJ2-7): GAGVSQSPSNKVTEKGKDVELRCDPISGHTALYWYRQSLGQGLEFLIYFQGNSAPDKSGLPSDRFSAERTGGSVSTLTIQRTQQEDSAVYLCASSLHPYEQYFGPGTRLTVT.

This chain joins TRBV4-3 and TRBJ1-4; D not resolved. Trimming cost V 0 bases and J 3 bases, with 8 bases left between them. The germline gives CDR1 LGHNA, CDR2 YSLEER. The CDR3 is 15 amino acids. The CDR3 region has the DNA TGCGCCAGCAGCCAAGATTGGCCTGCTAATGAAAAACTGTTTTTT. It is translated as CASSQDWPANEKLFF.

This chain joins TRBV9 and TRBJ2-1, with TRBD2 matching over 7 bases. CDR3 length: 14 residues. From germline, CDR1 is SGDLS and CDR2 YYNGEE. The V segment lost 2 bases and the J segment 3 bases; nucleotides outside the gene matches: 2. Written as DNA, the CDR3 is TGTGCCAGCAGCGTCCGGGGGGACTACAATGAGCAGTTCTTC. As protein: CASSVRGDYNEQFF.